This TCR beta chain was documented in a study of cytomegalovirus exposure and HLA in healthy donors. This table comes from immunoSEQ multiplex PCR, and its TCRdb copy is limited to in-frame clones, with some not included. The top ten clones hold nearly 6% of a sample with 60,000 to 65,000 clones, roughly 94% of them seen once. Separate from the approximately 700-subject first cohort was the approximately 110-subject validation cohort, to which the donors belonged. The V end lost 6 bases, the J end lost 8 bases, and 11 bases lay between the germline ends. CDR1 is MNHEY and CDR2 is SMNVEV in the germline V gene (reference sequence). The CDR3 totals 12 residues.

This sequence originates from a woman between 18 and 29 years old in good health and CMV-seropositive. The chain has TRBV27 and TRBJ2-1; D may be TRBD2 (5 bases). Sequencing was carried out using PBMCs. The CDR3 spells CASSQPGDEQFF. The DNA for the CDR3 is TGTGCCAGCAGCCAGCCCGGGGATGAGCAGTTCTTC.